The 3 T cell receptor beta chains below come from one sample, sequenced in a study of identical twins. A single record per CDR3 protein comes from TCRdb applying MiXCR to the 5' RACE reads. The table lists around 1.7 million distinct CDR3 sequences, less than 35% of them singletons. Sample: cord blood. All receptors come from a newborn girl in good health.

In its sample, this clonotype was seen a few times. The CDR3 DNA sequence: TGTGCCAGCAGCGTAGGACAGGGTGAGAACACTGAAGCTTTCTTT. This codes for CASSVGQGENTEAFF. J is TRBJ1-1 and V is TRBV9; 7 bases fit TRBD1. With V trimmed by 0 bases and J by 1 base, 3 bases remained unmatched. Germline CDR1 SGDLS, CDR2 YYNGEE. The CDR3 totals 15 residues.

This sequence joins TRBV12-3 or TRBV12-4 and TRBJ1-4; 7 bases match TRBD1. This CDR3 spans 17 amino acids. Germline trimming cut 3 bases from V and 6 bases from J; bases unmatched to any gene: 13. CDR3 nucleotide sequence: TGTGCCAGCAGTTTCAGGACAGGCTTTCTCCTCGATGAAAAACTGTTTTTT. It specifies CASSFRTGFLLDEKLFF.

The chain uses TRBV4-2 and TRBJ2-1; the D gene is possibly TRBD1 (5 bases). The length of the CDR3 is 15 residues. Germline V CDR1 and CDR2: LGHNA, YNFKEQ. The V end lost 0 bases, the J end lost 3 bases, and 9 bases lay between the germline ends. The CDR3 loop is CASSQEDTFYNEQFF. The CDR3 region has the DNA TGTGCCAGCAGCCAAGAGGACACCTTCTACAATGAGCAGTTCTTC.